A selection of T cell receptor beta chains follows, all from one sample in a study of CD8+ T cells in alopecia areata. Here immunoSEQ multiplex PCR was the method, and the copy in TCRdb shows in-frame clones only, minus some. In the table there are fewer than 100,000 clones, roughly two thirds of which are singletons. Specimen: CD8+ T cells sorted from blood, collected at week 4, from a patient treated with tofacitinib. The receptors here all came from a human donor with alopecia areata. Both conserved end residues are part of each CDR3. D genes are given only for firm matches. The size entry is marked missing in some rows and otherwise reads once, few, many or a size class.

CDR3aa: CASSESGQGYGYTF; CDR3nt: TGTGCCAGCAGTGAATCTGGACAGGGCTATGGCTACACCTTC; d_gene: TRBD1; abundance: .; v_gene: TRBV25-1; j_gene: TRBJ1-2
CDR3aa: CASSQEVGGGLLDEQYF; CDR3nt: TGCGCCAGCAGCCAAGAAGTGGGCGGGGGCCTTTTAGATGAGCAGTACTTC; d_gene: .; abundance: .; v_gene: TRBV4-1; j_gene: TRBJ2-7
CDR3aa: CASSLASGTASFIYEQYF; CDR3nt: TGTGCCAGCAGCTTAGCGTCCGGGACAGCTAGCTTCATCTACGAGCAGTACTTC; d_gene: TRBD1; abundance: .; v_gene: TRBV7-2; j_gene: TRBJ2-7
CDR3aa: CASREVASDGYTF; CDR3nt: TGTGCCAGCAGGGAAGTGGCGTCCGATGGCTACACCTTC; d_gene: .; abundance: .; v_gene: TRBV25-1; j_gene: TRBJ1-2
CDR3aa: CACRDSNTEAFF; CDR3nt: TGTGCCTGCCGGGACTCGAACACTGAAGCTTTCTTT; d_gene: .; abundance: .; v_gene: TRBV30; j_gene: TRBJ1-1
CDR3aa: CASSPLQGGEKLFF; CDR3nt: TGTGCCAGCTCACCATTGCAAGGGGGCGAAAAACTGTTTTTT; d_gene: TRBD1; abundance: .; v_gene: TRBV18; j_gene: TRBJ1-4
CDR3aa: CASSSSTGLETEAFF; CDR3nt: TGTGCCAGCAGTTCATCAACAGGGCTGGAGACTGAAGCTTTCTTT; d_gene: .; abundance: once; v_gene: TRBV27; j_gene: TRBJ1-1
CDR3aa: CAWSVVRSLSYEQYF; CDR3nt: TGTGCCTGGAGTGTCGTCCGGTCCCTCTCCTACGAGCAGTACTTC; d_gene: .; abundance: .; v_gene: TRBV30; j_gene: TRBJ2-7
CDR3aa: CASSFRRTNTGELFF; CDR3nt: TGTGCCAGCAGCTTCCGCAGGACGAACACCGGGGAGCTGTTTTTT; d_gene: .; abundance: .; v_gene: TRBV27; j_gene: TRBJ2-2
CDR3aa: CSVEDRRERGYTF; CDR3nt: TGCAGCGTTGAAGATCGAAGGGAGAGGGGCTACACCTTC; d_gene: .; abundance: .; v_gene: TRBV29-1; j_gene: TRBJ1-2
CDR3aa: CASSDRTTYEQYF; CDR3nt: TGTGCCAGCTCCGACAGGACCACCTACGAGCAGTACTTC; d_gene: .; abundance: many; v_gene: TRBV18; j_gene: TRBJ2-7
CDR3aa: CASGKTGKGYEQYF; CDR3nt: TGTGCCAGCGGAAAAACAGGGAAGGGGTACGAGCAGTACTTC; d_gene: .; abundance: once; v_gene: TRBV7-9; j_gene: TRBJ2-7
CDR3aa: CASSPNGWRGSTDTQYF; CDR3nt: TGTGCCAGCAGCCCTAATGGCTGGCGGGGCTCGACAGATACGCAGTATTTT; d_gene: .; abundance: .; v_gene: TRBV11-2; j_gene: TRBJ2-3
CDR3aa: CASSYLEFYNEQFF; CDR3nt: TGTGCCAGCAGTTACTTGGAGTTCTACAATGAGCAGTTCTTC; d_gene: .; abundance: .; v_gene: TRBV6-5; j_gene: TRBJ2-1
CDR3aa: CASSLVSAGGAEQFF; CDR3nt: TGTGCCAGCAGCTTAGTGTCTGCAGGGGGCGCCGAGCAGTTCTTC; d_gene: TRBD1; abundance: .; v_gene: TRBV11-2; j_gene: TRBJ2-1
CDR3aa: CASNPLAGVRPDEQFF; CDR3nt: TGTGCCAGCAATCCCCTTGCGGGAGTGCGTCCCGATGAGCAGTTCTTC; d_gene: TRBD2; abundance: many; v_gene: TRBV28; j_gene: TRBJ2-1
CDR3aa: CASSSVYNEQFF; CDR3nt: TGTGCCAGCAGCTCGGTTTACAATGAGCAGTTCTTC; d_gene: .; abundance: .; v_gene: TRBV6-1; j_gene: TRBJ2-1
CDR3aa: CASSLGGQQETQYF; CDR3nt: TGTGCCAGCAGCTTAGGGGGACAGCAAGAGACCCAGTACTTC; d_gene: TRBD1; abundance: .; v_gene: TRBV7-9; j_gene: TRBJ2-5
CDR3aa: CASSSGFAEAFF; CDR3nt: TGTGCCAGCAGCTCGGGGTTCGCTGAAGCTTTCTTT; d_gene: .; abundance: once; v_gene: TRBV7-9; j_gene: TRBJ1-1
CDR3aa: CASSLGGSVASLRGYTF; CDR3nt: TGTGCCAGCAGCCTAGGAGGTAGTGTGGCCTCCTTAAGGGGCTACACCTTC; d_gene: .; abundance: .; v_gene: TRBV7-2; j_gene: TRBJ1-2
CDR3aa: CASSFQGTSYEQYF; CDR3nt: TGTGCCAGCAGTTTCCAGGGTACCTCCTACGAGCAGTACTTC; d_gene: .; abundance: .; v_gene: TRBV28; j_gene: TRBJ2-7
CDR3aa: CAWRTRVENIQYF; CDR3nt: TGTGCCTGGAGAACCAGGGTAGAAAACATTCAGTACTTC; d_gene: .; abundance: .; v_gene: TRBV30; j_gene: TRBJ2-4
CDR3aa: CASSGGQGDYNEQFF; CDR3nt: TGCGCCAGCAGCGGGGGACAGGGGGACTACAATGAGCAGTTCTTC; d_gene: TRBD1; abundance: few; v_gene: TRBV5-1; j_gene: TRBJ2-1
CDR3aa: CSVERANTEAFF; CDR3nt: TGCAGCGTTGAAAGGGCGAACACTGAAGCTTTCTTT; d_gene: .; abundance: few; v_gene: TRBV29-1; j_gene: TRBJ1-1
CDR3aa: CAISDPGIGGANTEAFF; CDR3nt: TGTGCCATCAGTGATCCGGGAATCGGGGGGGCGAACACTGAAGCTTTCTTT; d_gene: .; abundance: .; v_gene: TRBV10-3; j_gene: TRBJ1-1
CDR3aa: CASSPPINEKLFF; CDR3nt: TGTGCCAGCAGCCCACCCATAAATGAAAAACTGTTTTTT; d_gene: .; abundance: .; v_gene: TRBV7-9; j_gene: TRBJ1-4
CDR3aa: CASSFERVGETQYF; CDR3nt: TGTGCCAGCAGTTTTGAAAGGGTTGGGGAGACCCAGTACTTC; d_gene: .; abundance: .; v_gene: TRBV28; j_gene: TRBJ2-5
CDR3aa: CASSQDPGGGTEAFF; CDR3nt: TGCGCCAGCAGCCAGGATCCGGGAGGTGGCACTGAAGCTTTCTTT; d_gene: .; abundance: few; v_gene: TRBV4-1; j_gene: TRBJ1-1
CDR3aa: CASSTRQSPNEKLFF; CDR3nt: TGTGCCAGCAGCACACGACAGTCTCCTAATGAAAAACTGTTTTTT; d_gene: .; abundance: few; v_gene: TRBV7-9; j_gene: TRBJ1-4
CDR3aa: CASSSTGAQETQYF; CDR3nt: TGTGCCAGCAGCTCCACAGGGGCTCAAGAGACCCAGTACTTC; d_gene: TRBD1; abundance: .; v_gene: TRBV7-9; j_gene: TRBJ2-5
CDR3aa: CASSSPGPQGDNSPLHF; CDR3nt: TGTGCCAGCAGCTCCCCAGGGCCGCAGGGGGATAATTCACCCCTCCACTTT; d_gene: TRBD1; abundance: .; v_gene: TRBV7-9; j_gene: TRBJ1-6
CDR3aa: CASSSTGLAQSYNEQFF; CDR3nt: TGCGCCAGCAGCTCGACCGGACTAGCTCAATCTTACAATGAGCAGTTCTTC; d_gene: TRBD2; abundance: once; v_gene: TRBV5-1; j_gene: TRBJ2-1
CDR3aa: CASSDTQGAGTDTQYF; CDR3nt: TGTGCCAGCAGCGACACACAGGGGGCCGGCACAGATACGCAGTATTTT; d_gene: TRBD1; abundance: .; v_gene: TRBV7-9; j_gene: TRBJ2-3
CDR3aa: CASSELGPYGYTF; CDR3nt: TGTGCCAGCAGTGAACTGGGGCCTTATGGCTACACCTTC; d_gene: .; abundance: .; v_gene: TRBV2; j_gene: TRBJ1-2
CDR3aa: CASSLRQGPGYTF; CDR3nt: TGTGCCAGCAGCTTAAGGCAGGGACCGGGCTACACCTTC; d_gene: .; abundance: .; v_gene: TRBV13; j_gene: TRBJ1-2
CDR3aa: CASSGDRAQVEAFF; CDR3nt: TGTGCCAGCAGTGGGGACAGGGCGCAAGTTGAAGCTTTCTTT; d_gene: TRBD1; abundance: few; v_gene: TRBV27; j_gene: TRBJ1-1
CDR3aa: CASSLRFSYGYTF; CDR3nt: TGTGCCAGCAGCTTAAGATTTTCCTATGGCTACACCTTC; d_gene: .; abundance: .; v_gene: TRBV11-2; j_gene: TRBJ1-2
CDR3aa: CASSSRDPLPDTQYF; CDR3nt: TGTGCCAGCAGCAGCCGGGATCCACTCCCAGATACGCAGTATTTT; d_gene: .; abundance: .; v_gene: TRBV7-2; j_gene: TRBJ2-3
CDR3aa: CSVEDLGNEQFF; CDR3nt: TGCAGCGTTGAAGATCTAGGAAATGAGCAGTTCTTC; d_gene: .; abundance: few; v_gene: TRBV29-1; j_gene: TRBJ2-1
CDR3aa: CASSLDPSGSTDTQYF; CDR3nt: TGCGCCAGCAGCTTGGATCCTAGCGGAAGCACAGATACGCAGTATTTT; d_gene: TRBD2; abundance: .; v_gene: TRBV5-1; j_gene: TRBJ2-3
CDR3aa: CASRTGTASSYEQYF; CDR3nt: TGTGCCAGCAGGACCGGGACAGCGAGCTCCTACGAGCAGTACTTC; d_gene: TRBD1; abundance: .; v_gene: TRBV6-5; j_gene: TRBJ2-7
CDR3aa: CASSFGRSSYEQYF; CDR3nt: TGTGCCAGCAGCTTCGGACGGAGCTCCTACGAGCAGTACTTC; d_gene: .; abundance: .; v_gene: TRBV13; j_gene: TRBJ2-7
CDR3aa: CASSVTSVSATDTQYF; CDR3nt: TGTGCCAGCAGCGTAACTTCCGTCTCCGCGACAGATACGCAGTATTTT; d_gene: .; abundance: few; v_gene: TRBV9; j_gene: TRBJ2-3
CDR3aa: CAWSWTDYGYTF; CDR3nt: TGTGCCTGGAGTTGGACAGACTATGGCTACACCTTC; d_gene: .; abundance: .; v_gene: TRBV30; j_gene: TRBJ1-2
CDR3aa: CASSLGMGNEQFF; CDR3nt: TGTGCCAGCAGTTTAGGGATGGGCAATGAGCAGTTCTTC; d_gene: .; abundance: .; v_gene: TRBV27; j_gene: TRBJ2-1
CDR3aa: CSVDLGDADTQYF; CDR3nt: TGCAGCGTTGATCTGGGAGACGCAGATACGCAGTATTTT; d_gene: .; abundance: few; v_gene: TRBV29-1; j_gene: TRBJ2-3
CDR3aa: CASSSTEPAMNTEAFF; CDR3nt: TGTGCCAGCAGCTCGACGGAACCAGCCATGAACACTGAAGCTTTCTTT; d_gene: .; abundance: .; v_gene: TRBV7-9; j_gene: TRBJ1-1
CDR3aa: CASSSTWDYPTGELFF; CDR3nt: TGTGCCAGCAGCTCCACCTGGGACTACCCCACCGGGGAGCTGTTTTTT; d_gene: TRBD2; abundance: .; v_gene: TRBV7-3; j_gene: TRBJ2-2
CDR3aa: CASSAFLTRERYTGELFF; CDR3nt: TGTGCCAGCAGCGCATTTTTGACAAGGGAGCGATACACCGGGGAGCTGTTTTTT; d_gene: .; abundance: .; v_gene: TRBV9; j_gene: TRBJ2-2
CDR3aa: CSVIGQGNEQYF; CDR3nt: TGCAGCGTCATCGGACAGGGTAACGAGCAGTACTTC; d_gene: TRBD1; abundance: .; v_gene: TRBV29-1; j_gene: TRBJ2-7